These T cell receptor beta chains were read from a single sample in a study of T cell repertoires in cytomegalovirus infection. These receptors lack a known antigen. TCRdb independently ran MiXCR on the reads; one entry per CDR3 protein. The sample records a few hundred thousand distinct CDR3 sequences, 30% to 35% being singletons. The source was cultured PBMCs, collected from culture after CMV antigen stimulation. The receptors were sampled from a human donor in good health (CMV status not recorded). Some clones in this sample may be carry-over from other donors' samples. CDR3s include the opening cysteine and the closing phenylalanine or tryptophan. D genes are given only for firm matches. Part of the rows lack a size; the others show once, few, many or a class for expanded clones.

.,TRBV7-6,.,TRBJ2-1,TGTGCCAGCAGCTTAGAGGCGGGGGCCGGTGAGCAGTTCTTC,CASSLEAGAGEQFF
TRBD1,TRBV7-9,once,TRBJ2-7,TGTGCCAGCAGCCCCCCCGGGACAGGGCTATCCGAGCAGTACTTC,CASSPPGTGLSEQYF
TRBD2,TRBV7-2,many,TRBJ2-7,TGTGCCAGCAGCCCCGTGGGTAGCGGGGTAATCTACGAGCAGTACTTC,CASSPVGSGVIYEQYF
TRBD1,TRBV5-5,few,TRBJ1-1,TGTGCCAGCAGCCAGACAGGGGGGGCGCAAAACACTGAAGCTTTCTTT,CASSQTGGAQNTEAFF
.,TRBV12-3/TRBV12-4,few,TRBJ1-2,TGTGCCAGCAGAGGACAGACCTCCGGGGGCTACACCTTC,CASRGQTSGGYTF
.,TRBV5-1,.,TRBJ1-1,TGCGCCAGCAGCTTGGATCGCAGGGTGAACACTGAAGCTTTCTTT,CASSLDRRVNTEAFF
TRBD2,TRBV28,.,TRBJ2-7,TGTGCCAGCAGTTCTAGCGGGCCCTACGAGCAGTACTTC,CASSSSGPYEQYF
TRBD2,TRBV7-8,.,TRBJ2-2,TGTGCCAGCAGCTTAGGTTTTTGGACTAGCGGTAGGAACACCGGGGAGCTGTTTTTT,CASSLGFWTSGRNTGELFF
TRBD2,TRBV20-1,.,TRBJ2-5,TGCAGTGCTCGTAGCGGGATCCAAGAGACCCAGTACTTC,CSARSGIQETQYF
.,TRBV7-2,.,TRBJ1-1,TGTGCCAGCAGCTTATTAGGGGTGCCGAACACTGAAGCTTTCTTT,CASSLLGVPNTEAFF
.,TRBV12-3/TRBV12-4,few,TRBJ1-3,TGTGCCAGCAGTCTCGACACCGGAGCTGGAAACACCATATATTTT,CASSLDTGAGNTIYF
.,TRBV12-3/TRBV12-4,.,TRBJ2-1,TGTGCCAGCAGTTTTTTGGGTGAGCAGTTCTTC,CASSFLGEQFF
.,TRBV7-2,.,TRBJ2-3,TGTGCCAGCAGCTTAGTTTCGGGTGTCGCTAGCACAGATACGCAGTATTTT,CASSLVSGVASTDTQYF
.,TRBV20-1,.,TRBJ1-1,TGCAGTGCTAGTCGAAGGCCGAACACTGAAGCTTTCTTT,CSASRRPNTEAFF
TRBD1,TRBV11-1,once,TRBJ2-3,TGTGCCAGCAGCCGCCGGGACAGGGGCACAGATACGCAGTATTTT,CASSRRDRGTDTQYF
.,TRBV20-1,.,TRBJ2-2,TGCAGTGCGAGGACCGGGAACACCGGGGAGCTGTTTTTT,CSARTGNTGELFF
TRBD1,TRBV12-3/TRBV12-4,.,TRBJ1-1,TGTGCCAGCAGTATGACAGGGGGCTTGACTGAAGCTTTCTTT,CASSMTGGLTEAFF
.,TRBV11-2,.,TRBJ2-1,TGTGCCAGCAGCTTTGGACAGCTCTCCTACAATGAGCAGTTCTTC,CASSFGQLSYNEQFF
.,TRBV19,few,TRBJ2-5,TGTGCCAGTAGCCCGGGGCGGGAGACCCAGTACTTC,CASSPGRETQYF
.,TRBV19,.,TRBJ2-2,TGTGCCAGTAGTAGCCCGTCTTTCGGGGAGCTGTTTTTT,CASSSPSFGELFF
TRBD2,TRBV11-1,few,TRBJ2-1,TGTGCCAGCAGCTGGAGGGGGATTAGCGGGAGGCCCGACAATGAGCAGTTCTTC,CASSWRGISGRPDNEQFF
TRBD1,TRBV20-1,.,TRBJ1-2,TGCAGTGCTAGCAGGGGGACTGGCTACACCTTC,CSASRGTGYTF
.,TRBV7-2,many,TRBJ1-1,TGTGCCAGCAGCCTACAGGGAGACACTGAAGCTTTCTTT,CASSLQGDTEAFF
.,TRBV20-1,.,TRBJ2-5,TGCAGTGCTACCGAGATCCGGGGTCAAGAGACCCAGTACTTC,CSATEIRGQETQYF
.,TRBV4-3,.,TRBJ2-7,TGCGCCAGCAGCCACACGGGGGACGCCTACGAGCAGTACTTC,CASSHTGDAYEQYF
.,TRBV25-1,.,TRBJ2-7,TGTGCCAGCAGTCGCCAGGGGTCCGAGCAGTACTTC,CASSRQGSEQYF
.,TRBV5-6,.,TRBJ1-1,TGTGCCAGCAGCATACGACGGGGACGTGGCACTGAAGCTTTCTTT,CASSIRRGRGTEAFF
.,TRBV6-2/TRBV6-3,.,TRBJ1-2,TGTGCCAGCAGTTACTCGCGGGACCTCAGAGGCTACACCTTC,CASSYSRDLRGYTF
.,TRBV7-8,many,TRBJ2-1,TGTGCCAGCAGCTTAATGGGTCCCAATGAGCAGTTCTTC,CASSLMGPNEQFF
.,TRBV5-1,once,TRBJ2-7,TGCGCCAGCAGCTTGGAGTTTGGGGGCGCGGGGTACGAGCAGTACTTC,CASSLEFGGAGYEQYF
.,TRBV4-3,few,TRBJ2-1,TGCGCCAGCAGCTTAACGACTAGGTCCCACAATGAGCAGTTCTTC,CASSLTTRSHNEQFF
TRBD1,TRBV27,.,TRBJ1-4,TGTGCCAGCAGTTCCTCCGACAGGGTTCCTAATGAAAAACTGTTTTTT,CASSSSDRVPNEKLFF
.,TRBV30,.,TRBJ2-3,TGTGCCTGGAGTCCGGCTAGGGGGAATACGCAGTATTTT,CAWSPARGNTQYF
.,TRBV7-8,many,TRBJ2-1,TGTGCCAGCAGCCCTTTTGAACGGGGGAGCTCCTACAATGAGCAGTTCTTC,CASSPFERGSSYNEQFF
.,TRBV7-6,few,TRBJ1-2,TGTGCCAGCAGCTTAGTTAGTGACAGAAATGGCTACACCTTC,CASSLVSDRNGYTF
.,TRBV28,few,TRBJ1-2,TGTGCCAGCAGTTTTACGGTAGAGAGGCTTGGCTACACCTTC,CASSFTVERLGYTF
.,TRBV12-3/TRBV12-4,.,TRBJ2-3,TGTGCCAGCAGTTTGACAGAACCCACAGATACGCAGTATTTT,CASSLTEPTDTQYF
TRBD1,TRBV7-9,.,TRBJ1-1,TGTGCCAGCAGAAGCCCCGACAGGGATTACACTGAAGCTTTCTTT,CASRSPDRDYTEAFF
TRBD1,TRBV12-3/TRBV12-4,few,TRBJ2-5,TGTGCCAGCAGCCCTTCACCGGGACAGGGGCAAGAGACCCAGTACTTC,CASSPSPGQGQETQYF
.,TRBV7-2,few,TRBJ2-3,TGTGCCAGCAGCCAGGACGGAGTTGACACAGATACGCAGTATTTT,CASSQDGVDTDTQYF
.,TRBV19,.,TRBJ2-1,TGTGCCACCTATAACACCGGGGATGAGCAGTTCTTC,CATYNTGDEQFF
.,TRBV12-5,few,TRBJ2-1,TGTGCTAAGTGTTCCTCCTACAATGAGCAGTTCTTC,CAKCSSYNEQFF
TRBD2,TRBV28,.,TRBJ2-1,TGTGCCAGCAGGGTTTCTAGCGGGAGCTCCTACAATGAGCAGTTCTTC,CASRVSSGSSYNEQFF
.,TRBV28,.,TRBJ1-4,TGTGCCAGCAGCCGGAAGGGGAGCGAAAAACTGTTTTTT,CASSRKGSEKLFF
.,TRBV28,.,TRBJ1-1,TGTGCCAGCAGTTTTGGGGTCTACACTGAAGCTTTCTTT,CASSFGVYTEAFF
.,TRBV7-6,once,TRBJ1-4,TGTGCCAGCAGCATACCATCCGCGGTGGCTAATGAAAAACTGTTTTTT,CASSIPSAVANEKLFF
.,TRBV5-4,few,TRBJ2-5,TGTGCTTCCAGTTTAGAGGGGCGAGAGACCCAGTACTTC,CASSLEGRETQYF
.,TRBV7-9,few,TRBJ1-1,TGTGCCAGCAGCTTAGAATCGGGACAGAACACTGAAGCTTTCTTT,CASSLESGQNTEAFF
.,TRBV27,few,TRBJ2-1,TGTGCCAGCAGTTCCGGGCCTGAGCAGTTCTTC,CASSSGPEQFF
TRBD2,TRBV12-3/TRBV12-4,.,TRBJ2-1,TGTGCCAGCAGCATAGCGGGAGATAGAGATGAGCAGTTCTTC,CASSIAGDRDEQFF
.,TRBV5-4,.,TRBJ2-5,TGTGCCAGCAGCTTTAGGGCTCGCAAGACCCAGTACTTC,CASSFRARKTQYF
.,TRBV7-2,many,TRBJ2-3,TGTGCCAGCAGCTTCGTCGGGGGTTTCACAGATACGCAGTATTTT,CASSFVGGFTDTQYF
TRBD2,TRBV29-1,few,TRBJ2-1,TGCAGCGTGGTGGGACTAGCGGATACCTCCTACAATGAGCAGTTCTTC,CSVVGLADTSYNEQFF
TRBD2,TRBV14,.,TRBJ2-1,TGTGCCAGCAGCCAATCACCGGGACTAGCGAACACCTACAATGAGCAGTTCTTC,CASSQSPGLANTYNEQFF
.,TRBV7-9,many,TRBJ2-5,TGTGCCAGCAGCTTAAGGGCCGAAGAGACCCAGTACTTC,CASSLRAEETQYF